Sequencing of this T cell receptor (beta chain) was carried out in a study of technical replicates of blood from a few donors. The data were produced by immunoSEQ multiplex PCR, yet TCRdb's version contains in-frame clones alone and is incomplete. The profile shows 95,000 to 100,000 clones, 95% of them singletons. The CDR3 totals 14 residues. Germline assignment: CDR1 SGHNT and CDR2 YYREEE (reference sequence). Trimming stripped 0 bases from V and 6 bases from J, with 9 bases between. The chain uses TRBV5-4 and TRBJ2-2; D remains unclear. The sample was T cells isolated from PBMCs. This clonotype was sampled from a human donor in good health. CDR3 bases: TGTGCCAGCAGCTTGGGGAGTTCCTCCGGGGAGCTGTTTTTT. Its translation is CASSLGSSSGELFF.